One and the same sample provided the 18 T cell receptor beta chains below, sequenced in a study of T cell changes during pregnancy in multiple sclerosis. Profiled with immunoSEQ multiplex PCR; TCRdb holds only in-frame clones, not every one. Altogether around 80,000 clones are present, around 92% being singletons, with the ten largest covering under 3%. The specimen comprised peripheral blood, sampled before pregnancy. These receptors originate from a female donor with multiple sclerosis, enrolled in a pregnancy study.

J is TRBJ2-1 and V is TRBV11-3; 8 bases match TRBD2. Germline V gives CDR1 SGHNT, CDR2 YENEEA. This CDR3 region has 17 residues. V lost 1 base to trimming and J lost 7 bases; unmatched junction nucleotides: 12. CDR3 nucleotides: TGTGCCAGCAGCTTAGTAAGTCGGGAGGGCTTAAGGAATGAGCAGTTCTTC. Its protein product is CASSLVSREGLRNEQFF. Full variable domain (remainder filled in from reference TRBV11-3 and TRBJ2-1): EAGVVQSPRYKIIEKKQPVAFWCNPISGHNTLYWYLQNLGQGPELLIRYENEEAVDDSQLPKDRFSAERLKGVDSTLKIQPAELGDSAVYLCASSLVSREGLRNEQFFGPGTRLTVL.

This clone is a singleton in its sample. The J gene is TRBJ2-5, the V gene TRBV15; D may be TRBD1 (5 bases). With 1 base removed from V and 5 bases from J, the gap between germline ends came to 11 bases. Per the germline V gene, CDR1 is LNHNV and CDR2 is YYDKDF (reference sequence). The CDR3 covers 14 residues. The CDR3 here is CATSRAGSGETQYF. The CDR3 DNA reads TGTGCCACCAGCAGAGCAGGGTCCGGTGAGACCCAGTACTTC.

The rearrangement uses TRBV6-6 and TRBJ2-2, with D possibly matching TRBD1 (6 bases). The ends were cut back, 5 bases at V and 5 bases at J, with 15 bases in the middle. This CDR3 is 15 amino acids long. Germline loops: CDR1 MNHNY, CDR2 SVGAGI (reference sequence). The CDR3 DNA follows: TGTGCCAGCAGTGGTCGAAGGGGGAGAACCGGGGAGCTGTTTTTT. Amino acids: CASSGRRGRTGELFF.

This chain connects TRBV4-3 to TRBJ2-2; D is undetermined. Trimming removed 4 bases from V and 4 bases from J, with 7 bases in between. The CDR3 runs 13 residues. The V gene's germline CDR1 is LGHNA and CDR2 YSLEER. The CDR3: CASSLGFTGELFF. The CDR3 DNA follows: TGCGCCAGCAGCCTCGGTTTCACCGGGGAGCTGTTTTTT.

The chain employs TRBV7-9 and TRBJ1-4, with a possible D match to TRBD1 (6 bases). Germline loops: CDR1 SEHNR, CDR2 FQNEAQ (reference sequence). With 5 bases removed from V and 6 bases from J, the gap between germline ends came to 13 bases. This CDR3 has 14 amino acids. CDR3 loop: CASSQTTGHEKLFF. The CDR3, as DNA: TGTGCCAGCAGCCAAACGACAGGTCATGAAAAACTGTTTTTT.

V and J are TRBV6-4 and TRBJ2-5; D might be TRBD1 (6 bases). The germline gives CDR1 MRHNA, CDR2 SNTAGT. The CDR3 has 13 amino acids. V gave up 7 bases and J gave up 5 bases, with 14 bases separating them. CDR3: CASNHRVGETQYF. CDR3 coding DNA: TGTGCCAGCAATCACAGGGTGGGTGAGACCCAGTACTTC.

The chain uses TRBV7-9 and TRBJ2-7; tentative D call: TRBD1 (6 bases). The CDR3 loop spans 17 amino acids. Germline V lookup: CDR1 SEHNR, CDR2 FQNEAQ (reference sequence). The germline V and J ends were trimmed by 0 bases and 4 bases, with 19 bases remaining between them. This CDR3 reads CASSLASFRDRNYEQYF. The CDR3 DNA is TGTGCCAGCAGCTTAGCATCTTTCCGTGACAGGAATTACGAGCAGTACTTC.

This chain connects TRBV2 to TRBJ2-4; 8 bases match TRBD1. The V segment lost 10 bases and the J segment 0 bases; nucleotides outside the gene matches: 14. This CDR3 contains 17 residues. CDR1 and CDR2 (germline): SNHLY, FYNNEI. This chain's CDR3 is CATGTGPEHLAKNIQYF. CDR3 bases: TGTGCCACAGGGACAGGACCAGAGCATCTAGCCAAAAACATTCAGTACTTC.

The chain carries TRBV7-9 and TRBJ2-1; D gene unclear. V lost 0 bases and J 8 bases, leaving 5 bases between the germline ends. Looked up from germline, CDR1 is SEHNR and CDR2 is FQNEAQ (reference sequence). The CDR3 runs to 12 residues. This CDR3 reads CASSLAGYEQFF. CDR3 in DNA: TGTGCCAGCAGCTTAGCCGGTTATGAGCAGTTCTTC.

The gene calls are TRBV27 and TRBJ1-5, with D maybe TRBD1 (5 bases). V was clipped by 2 bases and J by 6 bases, with 11 bases between them. Germline V gene data show CDR1 as MNHEY and CDR2 as SMNVEV (reference sequence). The CDR3 runs 14 residues. Here the CDR3 DNA reads TGTGCCAGCAGTTTAAGTTCAGGGTTTCAGCCCCAGCATTTT. Protein: CASSLSSGFQPQHF.

There are a few counts of this clone. The chain has TRBV4-1 and TRBJ1-5; possible D gene TRBD1, 5 bases. The CDR3 totals 15 residues. The germline V gene has CDR1 MGHRA and CDR2 YSYEKL. V shed 0 bases and J shed 5 bases, with 11 bases lying between them. The CDR3 sequence is CASSQEGVRDQPQHF. CDR3 bases: TGCGCCAGCAGCCAAGAAGGGGTACGGGATCAGCCCCAGCATTTT.

The gene calls are TRBV18 and TRBJ2-7; D ambiguous. Trimming stripped 4 bases from V and 4 bases from J, with 8 bases between. This CDR3 region has 12 residues. Germline CDR1 reads KGHSH; CDR2 reads LQKENI. The CDR3 DNA sequence: TGTGCCAGCTCACTGTCAGATTACGAGCAGTACTTC. Translated, it gives CASSLSDYEQYF.

The chain recombines TRBV7-2 with TRBJ2-3, with 7 bases matching TRBD2. CDR3 length equals 14 residues. V was clipped by 5 bases and J by 5 bases; unmatched bases: 7. CDR1 and CDR2 (germline): SGHTA, FQGNSA. The CDR3: CASSPLVAGDTQYF. For the CDR3, the DNA is TGTGCCAGCAGCCCCTTGGTAGCGGGAGATACGCAGTATTTT.

The V and J genes are TRBV19 and TRBJ2-7; TRBD1 aligns across 10 bases. CDR1 and CDR2 from the germline V gene are LNHDA and SQIVND (reference sequence). This CDR3 contains 15 residues. J lost 2 bases, V lost 3 bases, and 4 bases had no gene match. The CDR3 region is CASSIGTGAPYEQYF. The CDR3 nucleotides read TGTGCCAGTAGTATCGGGACAGGGGCTCCCTACGAGCAGTACTTC. The variable domain in full, with the rest retrieved from reference TRBV19 and TRBJ2-7, is DGGITQSPKYLFRKEGQNVTLSCEQNLNHDAMYWYRQDPGQGLRLIYYSQIVNDFQKGDIAEGYSVSREKKESFPLTVTSAQKNPTAFYLCASSIGTGAPYEQYFGPGTRLTVT.

The CDR3 DNA reads as TGTGCCAGTAGTATTAACAGGGCCAAATGGGGCGAGCAGTACTTC. It encodes CASSINRAKWGEQYF. V and J are TRBV19 and TRBJ2-7; perhaps TRBD1 as D (6 bases). V gave up 3 bases and J gave up 6 bases, with 18 bases separating them. Germline values: CDR1 LNHDA, CDR2 SQIVND (reference sequence). The CDR3 contains 15 residues.

The rearrangement joins TRBV28 to TRBJ1-2, with a weak D call TRBD1 (5 bases). Germline CDR1 is MDHEN and CDR2 is SYDVKM. V was shortened by 6 bases and J by 6 bases, with 23 bases between the two germline ends. The CDR3 is made up of 16 amino acids. CDR3 coding DNA: TGTGCCAGCAGCCCACCTTTCTGGGGCGGTACCCATGGCTACACCTTC. It is translated as CASSPPFWGGTHGYTF.

In DNA form, the CDR3 reads TGTGCCAGTAGTAACCTGGGACAGGGCTTAACGTACGAGCAGTACTTC. Translated, it gives CASSNLGQGLTYEQYF. The gene calls are TRBV19 and TRBJ2-7, with 9 nucleotides matching TRBD1. Germline values: CDR1 LNHDA, CDR2 SQIVND (reference sequence). The CDR3 is 16 amino acids. Trimming removed 4 bases from V and 4 bases from J; junction bases left unmatched: 11.

The rearrangement joins TRBV28 to TRBJ1-5; 9 positions agree with TRBD1. V trimming: 6 bases; J trimming: 7 bases; junction bases outside the gene matches: 4. The germline V gene encodes CDR1 MDHEN and CDR2 SYDVKM. There are 13 residues in the CDR3. The CDR3 protein is CASRRQGGQPQHF. For the CDR3, the DNA is TGTGCCAGCAGAAGACAGGGGGGACAGCCCCAGCATTTT. Looking up the rest from reference TRBV28 and TRBJ1-5 gives the full variable domain: DVKVTQSSRYLVKRTGEKVFLECVQDMDHENMFWYRQDPGLGLRLIYFSYDVKMKEKGDIPEGYSVSREKKERFSLILESASTNQTSMYLCASRRQGGQPQHFGDGTRLSIL.